This entry describes one T cell receptor (beta chain). What antigen it recognizes has not been identified. Qualities for individual bases were not recorded, and no much larger clone is one base off. The source of the sample is a study of T cell changes during pregnancy in multiple sclerosis (dated 2019 in TCRdb). With regard to the full study: The study looked at changes in the T cell repertoire across pregnancy in women with multiple sclerosis.

CDR1 and CDR2 are read off the germline V gene as MNHNS and SASEGT. Measured from the cysteine to the phenylalanine, the CDR3 is 15 residues long. The retained sequence is limited to the CDR3, 45 bases, with the frame set at the first base. The germline V and J ends show losses of 6 bases and 4 bases respectively, and no gene match explains 8 bases of the junction. Receptor amplification or capture employed the immunoSEQ multiplex PCR assay. The source is immuneACCESS, and TCRdb retained only in-frame sequences with V and J called. Part of the clones is not carried over; for the studies checked, unresolved V genes explain less than half of this, and the remainder is unexplained. This sample is represented by about 36,000 clones; 90% to 95% of them were singletons. In total, the top ten clones hold over 0.4% of the sample.

The rearrangement combines TRBV6-1 with TRBJ1-5; TRBD1 fits 8 bases in the junction. The specimen comprised CD4+ T cells from peripheral blood mononuclear cells, sampled in the first trimester of pregnancy. The sequence came from a female donor with multiple sclerosis, enrolled in a pregnancy study. The CDR3 reads CASSRAGTGNQPQHF. The bases read TGTGCCAGCAGCAGAGCCGGGACAGGTAATCAGCCCCAGCATTTT.